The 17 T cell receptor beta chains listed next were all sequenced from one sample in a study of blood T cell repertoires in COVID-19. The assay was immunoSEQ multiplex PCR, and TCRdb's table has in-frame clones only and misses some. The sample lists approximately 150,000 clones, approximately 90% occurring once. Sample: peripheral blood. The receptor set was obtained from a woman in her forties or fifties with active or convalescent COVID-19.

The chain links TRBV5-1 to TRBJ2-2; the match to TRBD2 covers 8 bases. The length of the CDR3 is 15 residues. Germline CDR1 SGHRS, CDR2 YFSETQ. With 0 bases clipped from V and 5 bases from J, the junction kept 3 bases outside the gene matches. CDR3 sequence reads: CASSLVAGRTGELFF. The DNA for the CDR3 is TGCGCCAGCAGCTTGGTAGCGGGAAGAACCGGGGAGCTGTTTTTT.

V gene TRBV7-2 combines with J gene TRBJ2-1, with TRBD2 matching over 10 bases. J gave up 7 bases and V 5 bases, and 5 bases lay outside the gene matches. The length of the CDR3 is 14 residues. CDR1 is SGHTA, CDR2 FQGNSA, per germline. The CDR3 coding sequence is TGTGCCAGCAGCACCCTAGCGGGAGTTAATGAGCAGTTCTTC. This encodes CASSTLAGVNEQFF.

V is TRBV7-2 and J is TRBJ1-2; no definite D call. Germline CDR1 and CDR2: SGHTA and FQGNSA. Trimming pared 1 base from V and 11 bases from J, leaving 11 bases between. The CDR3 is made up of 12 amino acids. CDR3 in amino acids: CASSLELGVYTF. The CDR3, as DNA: TGTGCCAGCAGCTTAGAACTCGGGGTATACACCTTC.

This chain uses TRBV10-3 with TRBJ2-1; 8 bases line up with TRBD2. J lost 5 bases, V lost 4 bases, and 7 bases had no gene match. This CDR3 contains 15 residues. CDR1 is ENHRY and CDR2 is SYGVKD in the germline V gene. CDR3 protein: CAISAYSGVHNEQFF. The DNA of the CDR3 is TGTGCCATCAGTGCCTATAGCGGGGTTCACAATGAGCAGTTCTTC.

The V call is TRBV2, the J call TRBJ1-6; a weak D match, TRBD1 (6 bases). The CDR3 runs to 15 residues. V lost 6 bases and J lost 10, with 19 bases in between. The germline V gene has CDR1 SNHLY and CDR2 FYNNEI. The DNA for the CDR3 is TGTGCCAGCAGAGAAACAGGGAGTTGGGGGTCACCCCTCCACTTT. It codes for CASRETGSWGSPLHF.

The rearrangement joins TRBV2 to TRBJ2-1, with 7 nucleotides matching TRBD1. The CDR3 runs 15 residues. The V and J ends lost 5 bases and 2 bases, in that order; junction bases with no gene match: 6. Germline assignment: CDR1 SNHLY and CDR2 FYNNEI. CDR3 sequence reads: CASSHRGSAYNEQFF. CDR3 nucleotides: TGTGCCAGCAGTCACAGGGGTTCTGCCTACAATGAGCAGTTCTTC.

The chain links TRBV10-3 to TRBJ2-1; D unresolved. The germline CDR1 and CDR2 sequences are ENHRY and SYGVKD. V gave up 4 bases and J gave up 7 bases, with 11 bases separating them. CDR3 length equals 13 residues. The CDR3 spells CAISGQIVNEQFF. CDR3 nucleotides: TGTGCCATCAGTGGACAAATAGTGAATGAGCAGTTCTTC.

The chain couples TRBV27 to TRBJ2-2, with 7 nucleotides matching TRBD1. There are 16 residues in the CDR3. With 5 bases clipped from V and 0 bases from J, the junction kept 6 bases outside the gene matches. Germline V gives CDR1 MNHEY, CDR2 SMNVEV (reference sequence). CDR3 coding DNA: TGTGCCAGCAGTACATTGGACAGGTCGAACACCGGGGAGCTGTTTTTT. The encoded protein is CASSTLDRSNTGELFF.

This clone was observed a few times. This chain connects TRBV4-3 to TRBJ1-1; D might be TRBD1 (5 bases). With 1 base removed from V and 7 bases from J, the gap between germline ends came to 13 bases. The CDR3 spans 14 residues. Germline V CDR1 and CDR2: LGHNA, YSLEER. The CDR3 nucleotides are TGCGCCAGCAGCCAAGTCGCGGGGGATAGTGAAGCTTTCTTT. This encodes CASSQVAGDSEAFF.

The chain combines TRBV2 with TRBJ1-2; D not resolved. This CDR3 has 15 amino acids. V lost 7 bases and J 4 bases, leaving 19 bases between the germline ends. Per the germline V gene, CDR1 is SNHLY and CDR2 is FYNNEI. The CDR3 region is CASTALGGGTYGYTF. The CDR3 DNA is TGTGCCAGCACTGCCCTCGGAGGAGGCACCTATGGCTACACCTTC.

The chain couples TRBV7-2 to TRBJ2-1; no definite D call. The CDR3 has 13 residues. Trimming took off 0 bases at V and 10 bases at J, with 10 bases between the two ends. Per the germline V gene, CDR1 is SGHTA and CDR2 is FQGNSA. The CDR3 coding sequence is TGTGCCAGCAGCTTAGCCCTCCTCGGGGAGCAGTTCTTC. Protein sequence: CASSLALLGEQFF. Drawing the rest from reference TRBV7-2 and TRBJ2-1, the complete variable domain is GAGVSQSPSNKVTEKGKDVELRCDPISGHTALYWYRQSLGQGLEFLIYFQGNSAPDKSGLPSDRFSAERTGGSVSTLTIQRTQQEDSAVYLCASSLALLGEQFFGPGTRLTVL.

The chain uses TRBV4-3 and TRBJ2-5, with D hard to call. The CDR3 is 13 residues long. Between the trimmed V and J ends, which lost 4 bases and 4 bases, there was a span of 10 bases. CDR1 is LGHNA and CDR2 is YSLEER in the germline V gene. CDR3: CASSPGDGETQYF. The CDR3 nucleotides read TGCGCCAGCAGCCCCGGTGATGGAGAGACCCAGTACTTC.

As DNA, the CDR3 is TGTGCCAGCAGCTTAGATGCGGGAGGGGTCAATGAGCAGTTCTTC. Its protein is CASSLDAGGVNEQFF. The chain has TRBV11-2 and TRBJ2-1, with 9 bases that match TRBD2. The CDR3 loop spans 15 amino acids. V lost 0 bases to trimming and J lost 6 bases; unmatched junction nucleotides: 3. Germline CDR1 is SGHAT and CDR2 is FQNNGV.

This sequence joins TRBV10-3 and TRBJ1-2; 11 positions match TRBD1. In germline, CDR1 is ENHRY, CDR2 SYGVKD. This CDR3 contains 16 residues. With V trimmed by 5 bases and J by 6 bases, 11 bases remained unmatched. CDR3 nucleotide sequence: TGTGCCATCAGTCCGGGACAGGGGGTTGTGGTGAATGGCTACACCTTC. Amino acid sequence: CAISPGQGVVVNGYTF.

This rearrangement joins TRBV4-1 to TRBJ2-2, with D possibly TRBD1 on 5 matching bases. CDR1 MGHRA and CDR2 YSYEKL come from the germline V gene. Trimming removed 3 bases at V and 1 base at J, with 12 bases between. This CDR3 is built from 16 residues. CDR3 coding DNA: TGCGCCAGCAGCCAGCCCAGGGTTCAGAACACCGGGGAGCTGTTTTTT. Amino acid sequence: CASSQPRVQNTGELFF.

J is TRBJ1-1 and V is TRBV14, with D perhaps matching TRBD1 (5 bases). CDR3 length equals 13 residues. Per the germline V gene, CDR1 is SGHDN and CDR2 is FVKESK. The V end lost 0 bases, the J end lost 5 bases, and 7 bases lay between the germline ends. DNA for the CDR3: TGTGCCAGCAGCCAAGACAGGGTTACTGAAGCTTTCTTT. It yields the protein CASSQDRVTEAFF.

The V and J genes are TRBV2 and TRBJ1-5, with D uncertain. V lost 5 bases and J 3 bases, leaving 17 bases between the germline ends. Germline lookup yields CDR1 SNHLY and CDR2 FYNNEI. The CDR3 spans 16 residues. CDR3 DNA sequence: TGTGCCAGCAGTCCCTATAAAATATCCGCCAATCAGCCCCAGCATTTT. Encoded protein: CASSPYKISANQPQHF.